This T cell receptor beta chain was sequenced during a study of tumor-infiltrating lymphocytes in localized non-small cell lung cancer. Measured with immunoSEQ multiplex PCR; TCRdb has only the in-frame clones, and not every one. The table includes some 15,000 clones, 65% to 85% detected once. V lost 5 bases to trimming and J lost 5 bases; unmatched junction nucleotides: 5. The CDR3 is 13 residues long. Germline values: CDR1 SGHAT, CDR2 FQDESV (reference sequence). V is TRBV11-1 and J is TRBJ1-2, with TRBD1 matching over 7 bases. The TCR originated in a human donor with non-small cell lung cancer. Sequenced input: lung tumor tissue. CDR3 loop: CASSKGQPYGYTF. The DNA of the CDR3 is TGTGCCAGCAGCAAGGGACAGCCATATGGCTACACCTTC.